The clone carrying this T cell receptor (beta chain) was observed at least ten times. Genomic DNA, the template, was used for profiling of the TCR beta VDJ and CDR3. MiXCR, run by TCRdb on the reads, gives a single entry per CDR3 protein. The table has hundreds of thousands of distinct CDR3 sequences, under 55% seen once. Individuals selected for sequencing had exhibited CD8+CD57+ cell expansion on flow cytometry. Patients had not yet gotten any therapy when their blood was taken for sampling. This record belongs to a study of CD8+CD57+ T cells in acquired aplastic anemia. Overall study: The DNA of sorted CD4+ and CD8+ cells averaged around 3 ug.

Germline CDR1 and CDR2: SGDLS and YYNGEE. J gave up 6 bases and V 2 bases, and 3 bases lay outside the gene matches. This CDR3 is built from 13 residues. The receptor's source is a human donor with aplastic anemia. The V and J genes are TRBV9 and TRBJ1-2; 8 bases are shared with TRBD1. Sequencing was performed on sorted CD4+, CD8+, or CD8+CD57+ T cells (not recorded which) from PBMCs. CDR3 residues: CASSVTGGDGYTF. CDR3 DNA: TGTGCCAGCAGCGTTACAGGGGGGGATGGCTACACCTTC.